This T cell receptor beta chain was retrieved from a study of T cells after yellow fever vaccination. Study results and limitations: There was a possibility that FACS-sorted repertoires contained abundant clonotypes contaminating from the bulk population. Though it reached lower strength, the secondary response hit its peak faster, day 5 versus 15.

This clonotype has a count of ten or more. Its matching antigen is unknown. CDR1 and CDR2 from the germline V gene are ENHRY and SYGVKD. Trimming at V came to 2 bases and at J to 3 bases, leaving 4 bases not matched to a gene. The CDR3 is 15 amino acids. Making TCR cDNA involved 5'RACE template switching, which added UMIs and a universal primer site. Via MiXCR, TCRdb re-called the 5' RACE reads, giving one row per CDR3 protein. The sample carries 250,000 or so distinct CDR3 sequences, 3.6% recorded once. The specimen was PBMCs, collected 15 days after the yellow fever booster vaccination. The TCR originated in a man between 18 and 35 years old who received the YFV17D yellow fever vaccine. This chain links TRBV10-3 with TRBJ2-3, with TRBD1 identical over 8 bases. In DNA form, the CDR3 reads TGTGCCATCAGTGAGGCAGGGGGCATTACAGATACGCAGTATTTT. Protein product: CAISEAGGITDTQYF.